The next 7 T cell receptor beta chains were all read from a single sample in a study of shared clonotypes between healthy human individuals. This table comes from immunoSEQ multiplex PCR, and its TCRdb copy is limited to in-frame clones, with some not included. Of about 490,000 clones in the sample, 70% to 80% were seen once. The sequencing input was PBMCs. Every receptor here comes from a woman in her forties in good health. Some clones in this sample may be carry-over from other donors' samples.

Worth noting for this clone: It is likely a read error: a sequence one base away is far more abundant. CDR3 coding DNA: TGTGCCTCAAACCCGACTAGCGGGATGGTTCGCACCGGGGAGCTGCTTTTT. This gives the protein CASNPTSGMVRTGELLF. J is TRBJ2-2 and V is TRBV30, with 11 bases matching TRBD2. The V gene's germline CDR1 is GTSNPN and CDR2 SVGIG (reference sequence). There are 17 residues in the CDR3.

As regards this clone: This CDR3 is also generated by other DNA sequences in the sample. The rearrangement joins TRBV28 to TRBJ1-4; TRBD1 matches 7 bases. From germline, CDR1 is MDHEN and CDR2 SYDVKM. Trimming took 3 bases from V and 2 from J; bases not matched to a gene: 6. This CDR3 is 16 amino acids long. The CDR3 region is CASSLLQGPTNEKLFF. The CDR3 nucleotides read TGTGCCAGCAGTTTGTTACAGGGGCCTACTAATGAAAAACTGTTTTTT.

The chain has TRBV2 and TRBJ2-7; no firm D call. Trimming stripped 6 bases from V and 0 bases from J, with 15 bases between. There are 15 residues in the CDR3. CDR1 SNHLY and CDR2 FYNNEI come from the germline V gene. The CDR3, as DNA: TGTGCCAGCAGGGTGGGTTTCTCCGACTCCTACGAGCAGTACTTC. It specifies CASRVGFSDSYEQYF.

The J gene is TRBJ2-2, the V gene TRBV19, with TRBD1 as a possible D gene (5 bases). CDR3 length: 15 amino acids. From germline, CDR1 is LNHDA and CDR2 SQIVND (reference sequence). Trimming cost V 6 bases and J 0 bases, with 11 bases left between them. Here the CDR3 reads CASRGAATNTGELFF. CDR3 coding DNA: TGTGCCAGTAGAGGGGCGGCCACGAACACCGGGGAGCTGTTTTTT.

V usage is TRBV7-2 and J usage is TRBJ2-1, with 10 bases lining up with TRBD2. CDR1 SGHTA and CDR2 FQGNSA come from the germline V gene. After removal of 1 base from V and 4 bases from J, the junction contained 4 bases not matched to a gene. CDR3 length equals 16 residues. In DNA, the CDR3 is TGTGCCAGCAGCTTAGAGGGGACTAGCGTATACAATGAGCAGTTCTTC. Amino acid sequence: CASSLEGTSVYNEQFF.

In DNA form, the CDR3 reads TGCGCCAGCAGCCCCCGGGAGGGCAGCAACTATGGCTACACCTTC. This encodes CASSPREGSNYGYTF. The J gene is TRBJ1-2, the V gene TRBV4-3; D call uncertain. This CDR3 spans 15 amino acids. V lost 4 bases and J 2 bases, leaving 14 bases between the germline ends. In germline, CDR1 is LGHNA, CDR2 YSLEER.

This clone was detected only a few times. The rearrangement uses TRBV18 and TRBJ1-3, with a weak D call TRBD1 (5 bases). This CDR3 is 18 amino acids long. Germline V CDR1 and CDR2: KGHSH, LQKENI. Trimming removed 4 bases from V and 2 bases from J, with 21 bases in between. The CDR3 region is CASSLTGTPEGTGNTIYF. CDR3 nucleotide sequence: TGTGCCAGCTCACTGACCGGGACCCCGGAGGGGACTGGAAACACCATATATTTT.